This TCR beta chain was found in a study of patients and donors after allogeneic stem cell transplantation. Via MiXCR, TCRdb re-called the RT-PCR reads, giving one row per CDR3 protein. The data show 160,000 or so distinct CDR3 sequences, about 24% seen once. This clonotype was counted only a few times. The sample taken for sequencing was blood, either unsorted or a sorted T cell fraction (not recorded which). This TCR was sampled from a human donor who was either an allogeneic HSCT recipient or a stem cell or donor lymphocyte infusion donor (not recorded which). It is not recorded whose cells these are; they may come from a transplant donor.

CDR3 bases: TGTGCCACCAGTTCTAACAGCTACTCCTACAATGAGCAGTTCTTC. It specifies CATSSNSYSYNEQFF. The chain has TRBV24-1 and TRBJ2-1; D is undetermined. The CDR3 has 15 amino acids. Trimming pared 6 bases from V and 0 bases from J, leaving 11 bases between. Germline V gene data show CDR1 as KGHDR and CDR2 as SFDVKD.